The 9 T cell receptor beta chains listed next were all sequenced from one sample in a study of blood T cell repertoires in COVID-19. TCRdb's table, derived via immunoSEQ multiplex PCR, lists solely in-frame clones and lacks some. The sample contains about 490,000 clones, 80% to 90% of which appear only once. Sequencing was performed on peripheral blood. Receptors originate from a human donor in a cohort sampled during active COVID-19.

The rearrangement links TRBV29-1 to TRBJ1-2; D is ambiguous. CDR3 size: 10 residues. The germline gives CDR1 SQVTM, CDR2 ANQGSEA. The V and J ends lost 6 bases and 8 bases respectively, with 10 bases between them. In DNA form, the CDR3 reads TGCAGCGTGGAATTTCAAGGCTACACCTTC. Amino acid sequence: CSVEFQGYTF.

This chain uses TRBV5-5 with TRBJ2-3; the match to TRBD1 covers 9 bases. There are 16 residues in the CDR3. Trimming at V came to 4 bases and at J to 2 bases, leaving 8 bases not matched to a gene. CDR1 and CDR2 (germline): SGHKS, YYEKEE (reference sequence). The CDR3 protein is CASSPTPQGATDTQYF. CDR3 in DNA: TGTGCCAGCAGCCCGACCCCACAGGGGGCCACAGATACGCAGTATTTT.

The sample holds one count of this clone. This chain links TRBV30 with TRBJ2-7; 7 bases map to TRBD1. The CDR3 has 13 residues. The germline CDR1 and CDR2 sequences are GTSNPN and SVGIG (reference sequence). J was trimmed by 4 bases and V by 0 bases; bases with no gene match: 3. CDR3 residues: CAWSVDREYEQYF. CDR3 DNA sequence: TGTGCCTGGAGTGTAGACAGGGAGTACGAGCAGTACTTC.

The chain recombines TRBV5-4 with TRBJ2-1; weak D call: TRBD1 (5 bases). This CDR3 has 14 amino acids. CDR1 and CDR2 (germline): SGHNT, YYREEE (reference sequence). The germline V and J ends were trimmed by 1 base and 4 bases, with 9 bases remaining between them. The CDR3 is CASSLTGAYNEQFF. CDR3 nucleotide sequence: TGTGCCAGCAGCTTGACTGGGGCATACAATGAGCAGTTCTTC.

V and J are TRBV9 and TRBJ2-3; TRBD1 is a possible D gene (6 bases). This CDR3 is built from 16 residues. The germline V gene encodes CDR1 SGDLS and CDR2 YYNGEE. The V and J ends lost 4 bases and 0 bases respectively, with 15 bases between them. CDR3 sequence: CASSRVGGLSTDTQYF. As DNA, the CDR3 is TGTGCCAGCAGCCGCGTAGGGGGTTTGAGCACAGATACGCAGTATTTT.

V gene TRBV5-1 combines with J gene TRBJ1-4; 9 bases align to TRBD1. Unmatched junction bases numbered 15, after V lost 4 bases and J lost 2 bases. Germline values: CDR1 SGHRS, CDR2 YFSETQ. CDR3 length: 19 residues. The CDR3 region is CASSPGTGKWGETNEKLFF. In DNA, the CDR3 is TGCGCCAGCAGCCCCGGGACAGGGAAGTGGGGTGAGACTAATGAAAAACTGTTTTTT.

This clone has a handful of counts. In nucleotides, the CDR3 is TGTGCCAGCGCGACGTCGTTGGGCGCCCAGCCCCAGCATTTT. Translation gives CASATSLGAQPQHF. The V gene is TRBV28, the J gene TRBJ1-5; D gene unclear. The V gene's germline CDR1 is MDHEN and CDR2 SYDVKM. This CDR3 contains 14 residues. V lost 8 bases and J lost 7, with 18 bases in between.

The V and J genes are TRBV5-1 and TRBJ2-3, with 8 bases matching TRBD2. With 3 bases clipped from V and 4 bases from J, the junction kept 10 bases outside the gene matches. Germline CDR1 is SGHRS and CDR2 is YFSETQ. CDR3 length equals 16 residues. For the CDR3, the DNA is TGCGCCAGCAGCTCGACCGGGACTAGGGGTGCAGATACGCAGTATTTT. The encoded protein is CASSSTGTRGADTQYF. Together with reference TRBV5-1 and TRBJ2-3, the CDR3 gives the full variable domain: KAGVTQTPRYLIKTRGQQVTLSCSPISGHRSVSWYQQTPGQGLQFLFEYFSETQRNKGNFPGRFSGRQFSNSRSEMNVSTLELGDSALYLCASSSTGTRGADTQYFGPGTRLTVL.

The chain uses TRBV7-2 and TRBJ2-7, with 7 bases matching TRBD1. The CDR3 sequence is 17 residues long. Germline V gene lookup returns CDR1 SGHTA and CDR2 FQGNSA. J was trimmed by 0 bases and V by 0 bases; bases with no gene match: 8. CDR3 amino acids: CASSLAQGTATSYEQYF. The CDR3 DNA sequence: TGTGCCAGCAGCTTAGCGCAAGGGACAGCGACCTCCTACGAGCAGTACTTC.